This TCR beta chain was sequenced during a study of cytomegalovirus exposure and HLA in healthy donors (dated by TCRdb to 2015 to 2018). About the study as a whole: An earlier analysis of some 500 of the donors reported 250 to 350 Gb of sequence data and approximately 110 million unique TCR beta sequences from 150 million to 200 million T cells. In addition to the first cohort of 500 to 850 subjects, a separate validation cohort of approximately 130 different subjects was used. Of the 350 to 450 genotyped donors, around 81% fell in the genetic ancestry cluster associated with self-reported Caucasian donors. An early release covering just under 650 HLA-typed donors comprised about 300 gigabases of sequencing data and some 79 million unique TCR sequences. The study profiled the T cell repertoires of 500 to 800 subjects by immunosequencing and related them to cytomegalovirus serostatus. An earlier analysis of around 580 of the donors used high-throughput TCR beta sequencing to judge whether each TCR beta V gene segment behaved as functional or pseudogenic. A later genetic analysis used genome-wide SNP genotypes for about 65% of the 666 donors, treating that subset as a discovery cohort. Typing coverage differed by locus: A, B, C, DRB1 and DQB1 were typed in roughly 620-630 donors, DQA1 in 500 to 550, DPA1 in roughly 590, and DPB1 in roughly 470. HLA typing included class I and class II loci at four-digit resolution. The study aimed to test whether signatures of past pathogen exposure could be identified by cataloging public T cell receptors. Donor age, sex, ethnicity and CMV serostatus were collected together with the repertoire data. Across about 380 genotyped donors of the cohort, an average of 235,054 unique TCR beta nucleotide sequences per donor were sequenced, and roughly 18% of those sequences were non-productive. High-throughput TCR immunosequencing, statistical association of individual TCRs with disease status, and machine learning were combined to predict cytomegalovirus infection status. All discovery cohort repertoires had been generated on a single sequencing platform. In the later analysis, no new phenotypic data were used to find candidate immune exposures; instead, reliance was placed on TCR beta sequences and their occurrence across donors. Roughly five DR-DQ haplotypes were handled as single units for association and clustering because linkage in the cohort was strong. To study patterns of TCR occurrence, a later analysis re-analyzed previously published TCR beta repertoires from several hundred donors and added high-resolution HLA genotyping.

The library was produced with the immunoSEQ multiplex PCR assay. For the multiplex PCR, a mixture combining 60 forward primers for TCR Vbeta segments and 13 reverse primers for TCR Jbeta segments was used. The CDR3 region of rearranged TCR beta genes was amplified from genomic DNA by a multiplex PCR assay. The Illumina HiSeq System was used to sequence the amplified TCR beta libraries as 87-base-pair reads. The study's processing was this. A later analysis counted around 72 million unique TCR beta chains across the 666 repertoires, and around 12 million of these chains were shared by at least two donors. Raw reads were error-corrected and collapsed into unique sequences by a nearest-neighbor algorithm in which closely related sequences were merged to remove PCR and sequencing errors. To assign V, D and J gene segments, CDR3 sequences were aligned to IMGT reference sequences. For a sequence to be retained, at least a six-nucleotide match to both a V gene segment and a J gene segment was required. Rearrangements were classified as productive when the CDR3 lacked stop codons and remained in frame with V and J, and all other rearrangements were classified as non-productive. CDR3 was defined according to IMGT convention as the region running from the second conserved V-encoded cysteine to the conserved J-encoded phenylalanine. Sequences without an unambiguous match to a single V gene segment were excluded from the earlier analysis of 450 to 650 of the donors. In an earlier analysis of a few hundred of the donors, a V segment was called functional when productive rearrangements were above 56.7%, and segregating when the standard deviation between donors exceeded 5%. A statistical classification framework was built for diagnosing cytomegalovirus status from the catalog of TCR beta chain sequences. In a later analysis, TCR nucleotide sequences were compared against IMGT/GENE-DB human TR gene sequences so that V and J genes could be assigned. A later analysis assigned CDR3 sequences and most-parsimonious VDJ recombination scenarios with the TCRdist pipeline. In a later analysis, each TCR beta chain was defined by its CDR3 amino acid sequence together with its V-gene family, and reads lacking a unique V-gene family were excluded. To address suspected cross-contamination and a sequencing artifact, a later analysis removed a few hundred highly shared, low-generation-probability nucleotide sequences. For each public chain, a later analysis derived a clonal expansion index from normalized ranks of inferred template counts within each repertoire. A later analysis computed generation probabilities with a VDJ recombination model fitted to out-of-frame rearrangements, and checked the results against IGoR. Hypergeometric tests were used in a later analysis to score TCR-TCR, TCR-HLA and TCR-CMV co-occurrence, with a repertoire-size bias correction applied to the TCR pairs. A later analysis estimated false discovery rates by permuting HLA or CMV assignments 20 times. In a later analysis, co-occurring TCRs were grouped using DBSCAN, and TCRdist sequence similarity was added for clustering within HLA-allele-positive subsets. Co-occurrence clustering excluded repertoires with fewer than 30,000 or more than 120,000 public chains, plus five with anomalous nucleotide sharing. Held by TCRdb, this immuneACCESS table contains in-frame sequences only and omits some clones. Under half of the omission traces to an unresolved V gene where checked; the cause of the rest is unknown. For V, J and clone size, that table is used; D and trimming come from the DNA. Here the sample has approximately 200,000 clones; under 90% occur a single time. The top ten clonotypes cover over 1% of the sample.

The paper's findings and limits, for the study overall: In an earlier analysis of around 600 of the donors, most TCR beta V segments appeared in productive rearrangements about 87% or about 30% of the time, broadly matching IMGT annotations. Sequencing depth was assumed to be roughly uniform across donors in the presence/absence analyses, though that assumption may not hold. A later genetic analysis associated a missense DCLRE1C variant with V-gene and J-gene trimming of TCR beta chains, and an independent cohort replicated the association. A group of highly shared sequence variants was considered likely to be a technical artifact of the sequencing pipeline. Specific HLA alleles were associated with 15,000 to 20,000 TCR beta sequences at a false discovery rate of 0.05 in a later analysis. Compared with equally common non-associated chains, HLA-associated TCR beta chains in a later analysis were more clonally expanded and had lower generation probabilities. Some IMGT-functional V segments, including TRBV6-2 and TRBV6-3, could not be told apart with the 87-base-pair reads, so those segments were excluded. A further reported finding was that TCR beta sequences accurately predicted the HLA-A and HLA-B alleles for most subjects in the first cohort. In vitro tests confirmed that a few of the cytomegalovirus-associated TCR beta chains recognize cytomegalovirus antigens. Most TCR sequences were seen in very few donors, while some public TCRs were found in many individuals. Linkage disequilibrium might explain the correlated functional status among segregating V segments, but an unknown experimental factor could not be excluded. Assigning TCR associations to individual alleles was difficult when HLA alleles, especially DR and DQ, strongly co-occurred. For the cohort, immune exposure information was limited to CMV serostatus. A total of around 150 TCR beta chains were listed by the study as associated with cytomegalovirus. Only TCR beta chains were sequenced in this cohort, and the absence of alpha or paired-chain data limited detectable features. HLA typing was unavailable for some donors at each locus, so association tests used only the typed subset. According to the authors, the approach could potentially be generalized to other disease states and immunological phenotypes. Most CMV-associated TCR beta chains appeared to be HLA-restricted in a later analysis, and the HLA associations seemed to be driven largely by CMV exposure. Because counts were too low, about 18 rarely observed V segments, including chromosome 9 orphons, were left out of the earlier analysis of over 550 of the donors. In a later analysis, several top co-occurrence clusters were reported to appear linked to parvovirus B19, influenza, CMV and Epstein-Barr virus. In both the original and validation cohorts, the classifier was reported to diagnose cytomegalovirus status with high specificity and sensitivity. A later analysis found that TCR association rates varied across HLA loci, with DRB1 alleles showing the most associated TCRs and HLA-C alleles the fewest. Compared with the roughly 710-donor mean, donors in an Asian-associated ancestry cluster had fewer N-insertions in productive TCRs, according to a later genetic analysis.

From V the trimming removes 0 bases and from J it removes 3 bases, while the gene matches leave 6 bases of the junction unaccounted for. From the cysteine through the phenylalanine, the CDR3 covers 17 amino acids. Only the CDR3 portion is preserved as DNA: 51 bases, with reading frame beginning at the first base. CDR1 is given as LGHNA and CDR2 as YNFKEQ, both from the germline V gene. For this clone: Its antigen has not been determined. No base-level quality is on record; no much larger clone is a single base apart.

The cohort was made up of under 800 healthy bone marrow donors. Cohort members were all nominally healthy when sampled, although unrecorded immune exposures were likely present. Of the approximately 700 cohort members, just under 300 had a positive CMV serostatus and approximately 400 had a negative one, while no CMV serostatus was recorded for the donor. Every donor gave a peripheral blood sample, and the peripheral blood mononuclear cells from that sample were used for TCR beta sequencing. The Qiagen DNeasy Blood Extraction Kit was used to extract genomic DNA from the blood cell samples. The V and J segments used are TRBV4-2 and TRBJ2-7, and TRBD1 matches 12 of the central bases. The sample comprised PBMCs. The receptor comes from a human donor in good health. The nucleotides are TGTGCCAGCAGCCAAGATCGGGGGACAGGGGGCCTCTACGAGCAGTACTTC. It translates to CASSQDRGTGGLYEQYF.